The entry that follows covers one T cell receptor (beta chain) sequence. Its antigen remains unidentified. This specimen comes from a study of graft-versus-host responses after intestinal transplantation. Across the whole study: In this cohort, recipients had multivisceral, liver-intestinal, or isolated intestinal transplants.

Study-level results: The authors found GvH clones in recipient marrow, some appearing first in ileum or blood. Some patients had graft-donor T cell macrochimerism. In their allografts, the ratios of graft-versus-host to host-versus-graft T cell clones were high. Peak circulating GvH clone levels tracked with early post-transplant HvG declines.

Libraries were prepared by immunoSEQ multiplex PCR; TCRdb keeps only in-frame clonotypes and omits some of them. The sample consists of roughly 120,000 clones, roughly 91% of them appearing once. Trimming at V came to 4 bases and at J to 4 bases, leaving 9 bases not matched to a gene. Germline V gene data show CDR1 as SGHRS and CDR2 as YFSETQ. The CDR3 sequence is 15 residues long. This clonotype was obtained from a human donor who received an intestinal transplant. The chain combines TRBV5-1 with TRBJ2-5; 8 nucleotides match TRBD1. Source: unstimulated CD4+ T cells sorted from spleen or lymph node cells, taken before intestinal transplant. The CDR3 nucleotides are TGCGCCAGCAGCAAAAAGACAGGGGATGTAGAGACCCAGTACTTC. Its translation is CASSKKTGDVETQYF.